The clone carrying this T cell receptor (beta chain) occurred many times. What it binds is unknown. Time point specified: persistent/refractory GD, antithyroid drugs over 5 years with positive TRAb. Extracted RNA from PBMCs served as the source of the TCR library. Blood from the periphery, nine milliliters in all, was drawn into EDTA tubes. This entry comes from a study of regulatory T cells in long-lasting Graves disease. General study points: Persistent patients had a count of shared public clonotypes (approximately 3,000) that exceeded that of new patients (around 910).

The CDR3 runs 14 residues. CDR1 is LNHNV, CDR2 YYDKDF, per germline (reference sequence). V lost 1 base and J 5 bases, leaving 11 bases between the germline ends. HTBI primers from iRepertoire and Arm-PCR of CDR3 regions yielded the TCR beta libraries. In the authors' workflow: Across samples, about 56 TRBV and around 14 TRBJ segments were found. TCRdb called the multiplex PCR reads again in MiXCR, with one record for every CDR3 protein. TCRdb's processing, not the authors' own work, is the source of the V and J calls. Seen here are roughly 400,000 distinct CDR3 sequences, roughly 23% observed once, and the top ten hold roughly 13%.

The sample here was peripheral blood mononuclear cells (PBMCs), taken when the disease was refractory, from a patient treated with antithyroid drugs. The rearrangement joins TRBV15 to TRBJ2-5; D might be TRBD2 (7 bases). This TCR came from a female donor with Graves disease. The CDR3: CATSRGGGGETQYF. As DNA, the CDR3 is TGTGCCACCAGCAGAGGAGGGGGAGGGGAGACCCAGTACTTC.